A single sample is the source of the 29 T cell receptor beta chains below, sequenced in a study of regulatory T cells in long-lasting Graves disease. Sequencing libraries for TCR beta were prepared with iRepertoire HTBI primers and Arm-PCR of CDR3 regions. TCRdb analysed the multiplex PCR reads with MiXCR anew, one entry per CDR3 protein. The sample records under 250,000 distinct CDR3 sequences, roughly 19% being singletons. The time point here: newly diagnosed GD, antithyroid drugs for less than 3 months. PBMCs were the source of the RNA used for TCR sequencing. The sample also formed part of further work on T cells in Graves' hyperthyroidism and ophthalmopathy.

The starting material was peripheral blood mononuclear cells (PBMCs), obtained at new diagnosis, from a patient treated with antithyroid drugs. These receptors were taken from a woman aged 25 to 39 with Graves disease.

This clonotype came up many times. V usage is TRBV27 and J usage is TRBJ1-1, with 7 positions matching TRBD1. V was pared by 5 bases and J by 0 bases, with 6 bases of the junction left unmatched. CDR1 MNHEY and CDR2 SMNVEV come from the germline V gene (reference sequence). CDR3 length equals 15 residues. CDR3 bases: TGTGCCAGCAGTATCGCAGGGGGGATGAACACTGAAGCTTTCTTT. It specifies CASSIAGGMNTEAFF.

On this clonotype itself: This is likely an artifact of a read error, given a far larger clone one base away. The chain couples TRBV6-2 or TRBV6-3 to TRBJ2-1; 7 positions match TRBD1. This CDR3 contains 15 residues. The V segment lost 4 bases and the J segment 7 bases; nucleotides outside the gene matches: 10. Per the germline V gene, CDR1 is MNHEY and CDR2 is SVGEGT. The CDR3 region is CASSCKGAMMNEQFF. The CDR3 region has the DNA TGTGCCAGCAGTTGCAAGGGGGCAATGATGAATGAGCAGTTCTTC.

This clonotype was observed at least ten times. This chain uses TRBV6-5 with TRBJ1-6; D gene ambiguous. There are 15 residues in the CDR3. CDR1 and CDR2 from the germline V gene are MNHEY and SVGAGI. Trimming removed 4 bases at V and 7 bases at J, with 14 bases between. Written as DNA, the CDR3 is TGTGCCAGCAGTTTGAGCCGGGTTACCAATTCACCCCTCCACTTT. Translated: CASSLSRVTNSPLHF.

This clonotype was observed many times. The chain carries TRBV2 and TRBJ2-7; the D gene is possibly TRBD1 (6 bases). Trimming took off 3 bases at V and 4 bases at J, with 10 bases between the two ends. CDR1 and CDR2 (germline): SNHLY, FYNNEI. CDR3 length: 13 amino acids. The CDR3 bases are TGTGCCAGCAGTGAGGGGACACTGTACGAGCAGTACTTC. It translates to CASSEGTLYEQYF.

As regards this clonotype: A far more abundant clone sits one base away, making this likely a read error. The CDR3 ends on some other residue instead of the conserved phenylalanine or tryptophan, so this is likely a read error. The J gene is TRBJ2-5, the V gene TRBV11-2, with D possibly called TRBD1 or TRBD2 (5 bases each). The tail of the sequence fits TRBJ2-1 better, so the J call may be wrong. Germline loops: CDR1 SGHAT, CDR2 FQNNGV. This CDR3 region has 14 residues. Here the CDR3 DNA reads TGTGCCAGCAGCTCCCCCAGAGGGGTCAATGAGCAGTTCTGC. Its translation is CASSSPRGVNEQFC.

The sample holds many counts of this clonotype. The chain couples TRBV11-2 to TRBJ2-5; D call uncertain. Germline CDR1 and CDR2: SGHAT and FQNNGV. Trimming removed 3 bases at V and 3 bases at J, with 20 bases between. CDR3 length: 17 amino acids. As DNA, the CDR3 is TGTGCCAGCAGCTTTGGCAGCCTGGAGTTCAATAAAGAGACCCAGTACTTC. Translated, it gives CASSFGSLEFNKETQYF. Complete variable domain (other parts from reference TRBV11-2 and TRBJ2-5): EAGVAQSPRYKIIEKRQSVAFWCNPISGHATLYWYQQILGQGPKLLIQFQNNGVVDDSQLPKDRFSAERLKGVDSTLKIQPAKLEDSAVYLCASSFGSLEFNKETQYFGPGTRLLVL.

This clonotype appeared a few times. The CDR3 here is CASSLDPSGYNEQYF. CDR3 bases: TGTGCCAGCAGCTTAGACCCCTCCGGGTACAACGAGCAGTACTTC. The chain employs TRBV7-2 and TRBJ2-7, with no clear D. Germline V gene data show CDR1 as SGHTA and CDR2 as FQGNSA. The CDR3 spans 15 residues. V lost 1 base to trimming and J lost 5 bases, with 15 bases between them.

This clonotype was found many times. A read error may be the cause here, since a much bigger clone is one base away. The genes are TRBV9 and TRBJ1-6; no clear D gene. The length of the CDR3 is 16 residues. Trimming removed 4 bases at V and 0 bases at J, with 11 bases between. Per the germline V gene, CDR1 is SGDLS and CDR2 is YYNGEE. The CDR3: CASSPRGSSYNSPLHF. The CDR3 region has the DNA TGTGCCAGCAGCCCGAGAGGGAGCTCCTATAATTCACCCCTCCACTTT.

This clonotype was recorded at least ten times. The chain has TRBV9 and TRBJ2-1; D is unclear. The CDR3 consists of 14 residues. Germline CDR1 and CDR2: SGDLS and YYNGEE. The V and J ends lost 2 bases and 5 bases respectively, with 11 bases between them. The CDR3 DNA reads as TGTGCCAGCAGCGTGAGCCCTTCCGACAATGAGCAGTTCTTC. Amino acids: CASSVSPSDNEQFF.

Points on this clonotype: One base separates it from a far larger clone, so it is likely a read error. V gene TRBV6-2 or TRBV6-3 combines with J gene TRBJ2-7; 7 bases are a match to TRBD1. In germline, CDR1 is MNHEY, CDR2 SVGEGT. J lost 6 bases, V lost 6 bases, and 8 bases had no gene match. This CDR3 contains 13 residues. The CDR3 region is CASSRDSCAEQYF. CDR3 DNA: TGTGCCAGCAGCAGGGACAGTTGCGCCGAGCAGTACTTC.

This clonotype has at least ten counts. The chain couples TRBV28 to TRBJ1-5, with 7 bases aligning to TRBD1. Losses at the gene ends were 4 bases for V and 0 bases for J; bases not matched to a gene: 3. CDR1 and CDR2 (germline): MDHEN, SYDVKM. CDR3 size: 15 residues. CDR3 DNA sequence: TGTGCCAGCAGTTCAGGACAGGCTAGCAATCAGCCCCAGCATTTT. This translates into CASSSGQASNQPQHF. Full variable domain (remainder filled in from reference TRBV28 and TRBJ1-5): DVKVTQSSRYLVKRTGEKVFLECVQDMDHENMFWYRQDPGLGLRLIYFSYDVKMKEKGDIPEGYSVSREKKERFSLILESASTNQTSMYLCASSSGQASNQPQHFGDGTRLSIL.

V and J are TRBV28 and TRBJ2-7, with a tentative D call TRBD2 (6 bases). Trimming took 0 bases from V and 2 from J, leaving 29 bases between them. The germline V gene has CDR1 MDHEN and CDR2 SYDVKM. This CDR3 is 21 amino acids long. The CDR3 loop is CASSLWGNLAGYLRGTYEQYF. CDR3 DNA: TGTGCCAGCAGTTTATGGGGGAATCTGGCGGGATATCTTCGTGGTACCTACGAGCAGTACTTC. Looking up the rest from reference TRBV28 and TRBJ2-7 gives the full variable domain: DVKVTQSSRYLVKRTGEKVFLECVQDMDHENMFWYRQDPGLGLRLIYFSYDVKMKEKGDIPEGYSVSREKKERFSLILESASTNQTSMYLCASSLWGNLAGYLRGTYEQYFGPGTRLTVT.

The V gene is TRBV27, the J gene TRBJ2-1; 16 bases map to TRBD2. The CDR3 loop spans 19 amino acids. Germline assignment: CDR1 MNHEY and CDR2 SMNVEV (reference sequence). J lost 5 bases, V lost 5 bases, and 12 bases had no gene match. The CDR3 reads CASSAQGLAGGPRNNEQFF. As DNA, the CDR3 is TGTGCCAGCAGTGCGCAGGGACTAGCGGGAGGGCCGAGGAACAATGAGCAGTTCTTC.

In this sample, this clonotype turned up many times. The V call is TRBV24-1, the J call TRBJ2-1; TRBD1 matches 9 bases. With V trimmed by 4 bases and J by 7 bases, 10 bases remained unmatched. Germline-derived CDR1 and CDR2 are KGHDR and SFDVKD. The CDR3 length is 16 residues. CDR3 DNA sequence: TGTGCCACCAGTGAGCCAGGGACAGGGTTAGAGAATGAGCAGTTCTTC. This gives the protein CATSEPGTGLENEQFF.

This clonotype was counted ten times or more. V is TRBV6-1 and J is TRBJ1-1; D is possibly TRBD1 (5 bases). The V end lost 6 bases, the J end lost 0 bases, and 14 bases lay between the germline ends. Germline values: CDR1 MNHNS, CDR2 SASEGT. CDR3 length equals 15 residues. For the CDR3, the DNA is TGTGCCAGCAGCGATCCCGGGACCTTGAACACTGAAGCTTTCTTT. The encoded protein is CASSDPGTLNTEAFF.

This clonotype was counted ten times or more. This sequence joins TRBV3-1 and TRBJ2-7; possible D gene TRBD1, 6 bases. V lost 2 bases and J 2 bases, leaving 13 bases between the germline ends. The CDR3 is 15 residues long. Germline V gene lookup returns CDR1 LGHDT and CDR2 YNNKEL (reference sequence). This CDR3 reads CASSQSATGAYEQYF. The CDR3 DNA reads as TGTGCCAGCAGCCAAAGTGCGACAGGTGCCTACGAGCAGTACTTC.

This clonotype appeared many times. The rearrangement uses TRBV28 and TRBJ2-3, with D possibly being TRBD1 (6 bases). V gave up 3 bases and J gave up 2 bases, with 15 bases separating them. The CDR3 covers 16 residues. Germline V CDR1 and CDR2: MDHEN, SYDVKM. CDR3 sequence: CASSFAIPGDTDTQYF. The CDR3 DNA reads as TGTGCCAGCAGTTTTGCGATACCAGGGGACACAGATACGCAGTATTTT.

This clonotype was seen ten or more times. The chain combines TRBV28 with TRBJ1-1; a weak D match, TRBD1 (6 bases). V was cut by 3 bases and J by 1 base, with 12 bases left in between. CDR1 is MDHEN, CDR2 SYDVKM, per germline. The CDR3 is made up of 15 amino acids. The CDR3 loop reads CASSFPRTANTEAFF. The CDR3 DNA reads as TGTGCCAGCAGTTTCCCACGGACAGCGAACACTGAAGCTTTCTTT.

In this sample, this clonotype turned up many times. V gene TRBV7-8 combines with J gene TRBJ2-7, with D perhaps matching TRBD1 (6 bases). CDR1 and CDR2 from the germline V gene are SGHVS and FQNEAQ. The CDR3 has 16 amino acids. Trimming cost V 1 base and J 0 bases, with 13 bases left between them. The CDR3 DNA reads TGTGCCAGCAGCTTAGTGACAGGCGATCACTCCTACGAGCAGTACTTC. This gives the protein CASSLVTGDHSYEQYF.

This clonotype has a count of ten or more. The chain links TRBV5-1 to TRBJ1-2, with D unresolved. CDR1 and CDR2 (germline): SGHRS, YFSETQ. There are 15 residues in the CDR3. Trimming pared 4 bases from V and 0 bases from J, leaving 13 bases between. CDR3 residues: CASSSRVQANYGYTF. In DNA, the CDR3 is TGCGCCAGCAGCAGCCGGGTCCAAGCTAACTATGGCTACACCTTC.

This clonotype was recorded only once. This likely came from a read error, as a far larger clone is one base away. V and J are TRBV12-3 or TRBV12-4 and TRBJ1-1; 8 positions match TRBD1. The CDR3 loop spans 20 amino acids. With V trimmed by 5 bases and J by 3 bases, 23 bases remained unmatched. The CDR3 protein is CASSDWKPDRATAADTEAFF. DNA of the CDR3: TGTGCCAGCAGTGATTGGAAACCGGACAGGGCGACGGCTGCGGACACTGAAGCTTTCTTT.

This clonotype was picked up many times. The chain employs TRBV6-1 and TRBJ1-2; 8 nucleotides line up with TRBD1. This CDR3 spans 13 amino acids. The V and J ends lost 7 bases and 2 bases, in that order; junction bases with no gene match: 3. Germline CDR1 reads MNHNS; CDR2 reads SASEGT. The CDR3 DNA follows: TGTGCCAGCAAAAACAGGGGGAACTATGGCTACACCTTC. Translating gives CASKNRGNYGYTF.

A remark on this clonotype: A read error is the likely source, as a far larger clone sits one nucleotide away. J is TRBJ1-1 and V is TRBV12-3 or TRBV12-4; no clear D. The CDR3 contains 13 residues. Trimming took 9 bases from V and 1 from J, leaving 12 bases between them. In DNA, the CDR3 is TGTGCCAGGAGCCTACAGACGAACACTGAAGCTTTCTTT. Residues: CARSLQTNTEAFF.

There are many counts of this clonotype. The chain is built from TRBV4-1 and TRBJ2-7, with D possibly matching TRBD2 (6 bases). The CDR3 runs to 13 residues. Germline V gives CDR1 MGHRA, CDR2 YSYEKL. Trimming cost V 6 bases and J 3 bases, with 12 bases left between them. CDR3 residues: CASSRDLNYEQYF. The CDR3, as DNA: TGCGCCAGCAGTCGGGACTTAAACTACGAGCAGTACTTC.

This clonotype was observed at least ten times. The V gene is TRBV2, the J gene TRBJ2-3; TRBD1 agrees at 9 bases. This CDR3 comprises 13 residues. The germline V gene has CDR1 SNHLY and CDR2 FYNNEI. V shed 6 bases and J 4 bases; nucleotides not matched to a gene: 2. The CDR3, as DNA: TGTGCCAGCAGAGGGACAGGGCCAGATACGCAGTATTTT. Residues: CASRGTGPDTQYF.

This clonotype showed up many times. The V call is TRBV11-3, the J call TRBJ1-1; no clear D gene. The V gene's germline CDR1 is SGHNT and CDR2 YENEEA. This CDR3 comprises 15 residues. V lost 1 base to trimming and J lost 6 bases, with 15 bases between them. This CDR3 reads CASSLGPGRLSEAFF. The CDR3 DNA reads as TGTGCCAGCAGCTTAGGCCCCGGGCGGCTATCTGAAGCTTTCTTT.

The chain recombines TRBV6-1 with TRBJ1-3, with D unresolved. The CDR3 contains 14 residues. V was pared by 6 bases and J by 0 bases, with 9 bases between. CDR1 is MNHNS and CDR2 is SASEGT in the germline V gene. The CDR3 bases are TGTGCCAGCAGCGGTAGCTACTCTGGAAACACCATATATTTT. Translation gives CASSGSYSGNTIYF.

This clonotype was counted between two and nine times. The chain joins TRBV11-2 to TRBJ2-3, with a tentative D call TRBD2 (5 bases). The ends were cut back, 5 bases at V and 2 bases at J, with 11 bases in the middle. This CDR3 region has 14 residues. CDR1 and CDR2 from the germline V gene are SGHAT and FQNNGV. This CDR3 is CASSPGGFTDTQYF. CDR3 in DNA: TGTGCCAGCAGCCCCGGCGGGTTCACAGATACGCAGTATTTT.

This clonotype has just a few counts. The rearrangement uses TRBV2 and TRBJ1-5, with D unclear. The CDR3 is 13 residues long. V shed 7 bases and J shed 3 bases, with 10 bases lying between them. Germline loops: CDR1 SNHLY, CDR2 FYNNEI. The DNA for the CDR3 is TGTGCCAGCAACTACGGGGTCAATCAGCCCCAGCATTTT. It is translated as CASNYGVNQPQHF.